This TCR beta chain was recorded in a study of blood T cell repertoires in COVID-19. Trimming at V came to 1 base and at J to 5 bases, leaving 4 bases not matched to a gene. Per the germline V gene, CDR1 is KGHSH and CDR2 is LQKENI. CDR3 length: 14 amino acids. Assay used: immunoSEQ multiplex PCR; TCRdb lists only in-frame clones, some missing. The table includes under 40,000 clones, around nine tenths detected once. The receptor was isolated from a man aged 65 to 85 with active COVID-19. The rearrangement joins TRBV18 to TRBJ2-7; 8 nucleotides align to TRBD1. Sample: peripheral blood. Here the CDR3 reads CASSPLGQGDEQYF. The CDR3 bases are TGTGCCAGCTCACCACTCGGACAGGGAGACGAGCAGTACTTC.